This T cell receptor beta chain is drawn from a study of relationships among human T cell subsets. Looked up from germline, CDR1 is SGHAT and CDR2 is FQDESV (reference sequence). Trimming pared 6 bases from V and 5 bases from J, leaving 10 bases between. The CDR3 has 12 residues. A few counts support this clonotype. TCR alpha and beta CDR3s were amplified from mRNA by semiquantitative ARM-PCR. Exponential amplification used communal superprimers after tagged nested gene-specific primers in ARM-PCR. TCRdb re-called the multiplex PCR reads through MiXCR, storing one row per CDR3 protein. The data show around 14,000 distinct CDR3 sequences, about 60% seen once.

Specimen: total T cells sorted from blood. The rearrangement uses TRBV11-1 and TRBJ2-5; D is undetermined. This TCR was sampled from a man aged 40-49 years in good health. Here the CDR3 reads CASRPRGETQYF. The DNA of the CDR3 is TGTGCCAGCAGGCCGCGAGGCGAGACCCAGTACTTC. The full variable domain, completed using reference TRBV11-1 and TRBJ2-5, is EAEVAQSPRYKITEKSQAVAFWCDPISGHATLYWYRQILGQGPELLVQFQDESVVDDSQLPKDRFSAERLKGVDSTLKIQPAELGDSAMYLCASRPRGETQYFGPGTRLLVL.